This T cell receptor beta chain stems from a study of T cell responses to AZD1222 COVID-19 vaccine. Some clones are missing from TCRdb's copy, which holds only in-frame ones; the method was immunoSEQ multiplex PCR. Of more than 95,000 clones listed, roughly nine tenths are singletons. V dropped 4 bases and J dropped 2 bases, with 10 bases sitting between them. Germline V gene lookup returns CDR1 SGHDT and CDR2 YYEEEE. The CDR3 covers 15 residues. For this clone: Its cognate antigen is unknown.

Study results and caveats: Among spike-specific TCRs, nearly half reportedly target unmutated variant regions. An increase in Spike-specific TCR breadth and depth was observed after two AZD1222 doses.

This chain connects TRBV5-6 to TRBJ1-6; tentatively, D is TRBD1 (5 bases). The source material was peripheral blood, sampled on day 0 of AZD1222 vaccination. This TCR derives from an adult in good health. The CDR3 DNA is TGTGCCAGCAGCGGCAGGGAGACCTATAATTCACCCCTCCACTTT. Translation: CASSGRETYNSPLHF.